This T cell receptor (beta chain) was identified during a study of T cells in Graves' hyperthyroidism and ophthalmopathy. Broader study findings: Onset of ophthalmopathy came a median roughly 6.4 months after the model predicted it. From stable hyperthyroidism, ophthalmopathy was separated by a 13 V-J model.

CDR3 length: 14 amino acids. Germline V gene data show CDR1 as MGHRA and CDR2 as YSYEKL. Deletions cut 6 bases from V and 3 bases from J, with 12 bases between. Amplified TCR beta CDR3 regions derived from RNA transcripts. HTBI primers were used for first-round RT-PCR of the TCR CDR3. TCRdb reprocessed the multiplex PCR reads with MiXCR, giving one entry per CDR3 protein. The sample has fewer than 650,000 distinct CDR3 sequences, 46% seen once. With regard to this clonotype: What it binds is unknown.

Diagnosis rested on symptoms, serum thyroxine and TRAb, thyroid ultrasound, and orbital computed tomography. Sample: peripheral blood or thyroid tissue (not recorded which). The V and J genes are TRBV4-1 and TRBJ1-5, with D uncertain. This clonotype originated in an adult woman with Graves' disease, either hyperthyroidism or ophthalmopathy (not recorded which). CDR3 region: CASSPPDNNQPQHF. The CDR3 nucleotides read TGCGCCAGCAGTCCCCCAGATAACAATCAGCCCCAGCATTTT.